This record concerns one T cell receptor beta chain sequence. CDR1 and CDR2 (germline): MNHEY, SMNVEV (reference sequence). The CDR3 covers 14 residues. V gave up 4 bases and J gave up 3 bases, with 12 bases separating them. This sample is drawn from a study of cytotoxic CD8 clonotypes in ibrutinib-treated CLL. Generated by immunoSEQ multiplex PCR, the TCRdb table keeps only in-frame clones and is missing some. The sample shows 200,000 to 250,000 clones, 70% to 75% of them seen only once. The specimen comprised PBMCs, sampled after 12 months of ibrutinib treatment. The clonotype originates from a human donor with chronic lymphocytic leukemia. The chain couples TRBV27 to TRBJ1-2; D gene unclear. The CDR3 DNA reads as TGTGCCAGCAGTTCCGTATACCGCGACTATGGCTACACCTTC. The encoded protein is CASSSVYRDYGYTF.